This T cell receptor (beta chain) was identified in a study of regulatory T cells in long-lasting Graves disease. This clonotype was counted many times. Sample time point: persistent/refractory GD, antithyroid drugs over 5 years with positive TRAb. Following extraction of RNA from PBMCs, that RNA was used to make the TCR library. CDR3 regions were amplified by Arm-PCR using iRepertoire HTBI primers to build TCR beta libraries. Via MiXCR, TCRdb re-called the multiplex PCR reads, giving one row per CDR3 protein. The repertoire holds a few hundred thousand distinct CDR3 sequences, 20% to 25% seen once, with about 27% in the top ten. The CDR3 consists of 11 residues. V gave up 8 bases and J gave up 5 bases, with 6 bases separating them. Germline-derived CDR1 and CDR2 are SGHAT and FQNNGV.

This sample comprised peripheral blood mononuclear cells (PBMCs), obtained when the disease was refractory, from a patient treated with antithyroid drugs. The TCR comes from a woman between 35 and 50 years old with Graves disease. The V call is TRBV11-2, the J call TRBJ2-2, with D hard to call. CDR3 loop: CASGVTGELFF. CDR3 sequence (DNA): TGTGCCAGCGGAGTTACCGGGGAGCTGTTTTTT.